The clone carrying this TCR beta chain turned up a few times. What it recognizes is unknown. This sample is part of a study of cytomegalovirus exposure and HLA in healthy donors. Study results and limitations: Several of the most significant clusters appeared linked to common viral pathogens, based on a later analysis.

Germline lookup yields CDR1 SGHRS and CDR2 YFSETQ. The V and J ends lost 4 bases and 4 bases respectively, with 14 bases between them. This CDR3 is built from 14 residues. PCR amplification relied on 60 Vbeta primers (plus 13 Jbeta primers). As handled by the study authors: Counted up in a later analysis, unique TCR beta chains came to about 83 million, with around 10 million shared. The table came from immunoSEQ multiplex PCR; TCRdb's copy has only in-frame clones and leaves some out. V, J and clone size are taken as reported in that table, and D and trimming were inferred from the DNA itself. The sample consists of 200,000 to 250,000 clones, over 70% of them appearing once.

J is TRBJ2-5 and V is TRBV5-1; D gene unclear. This sequence originates from a boy aged 2 to 10 in good health and CMV-seronegative. Specimen: PBMCs. The CDR3 protein is CASSPARRGETQYF. The CDR3, as DNA: TGCGCCAGCAGCCCTGCAAGGAGAGGAGAGACCCAGTACTTC.